This passage covers 14 T cell receptor beta chains from one sample sequenced in a study of T cell responses to AZD1222 COVID-19 vaccine. TCRdb's table, derived via immunoSEQ multiplex PCR, lists solely in-frame clones and lacks some. Of 130,000 or so clones in the sample, 86% were seen once. Sequenced here: peripheral blood, sampled 28 days after the second AZD1222 dose. These receptors were taken from an adult who received the AZD1222 COVID-19 vaccine.

This clone has more than one count but fewer than ten. The junction departs from the called germline gene at one end, perhaps through a read error. The rearrangement links TRBV30 to TRBJ2-7; 9 positions match TRBD1. The CDR3 covers 14 residues. Germline V gene sequence: CDR1 GTSNPN, CDR2 SVGIG (reference sequence). The CDR3 bases are TGTGCCTGGAGCGGACAGGGGCAGGGCTACGGGCAGTACTTC. This gives the protein CAWSGQGQGYGQYF.

The rearrangement joins TRBV14 to TRBJ1-3; D possibly corresponds to TRBD1 (6 bases). Deletions cut 0 bases from V and 3 bases from J, with 12 bases between. The CDR3 loop spans 16 amino acids. Germline loops: CDR1 SGHDN, CDR2 FVKESK. CDR3 loop: CASSQDWGAYGNTIYF. CDR3 nucleotide sequence: TGTGCCAGCAGCCAAGATTGGGGGGCTTATGGAAACACCATATATTTT. Filled out from reference TRBV14 and TRBJ1-3, the complete variable domain reads EAGVTQFPSHSVIEKGQTVTLRCDPISGHDNLYWYRRVMGKEIKFLLHFVKESKQDESGMPNNRFLAERTGGTYSTLKVQPAELEDSGVYFCASSQDWGAYGNTIYFGEGSWLTVV.

This chain uses TRBV7-2 with TRBJ1-3; weak D call: TRBD1 (5 bases). V lost 2 bases and J 3 bases, leaving 17 bases between the germline ends. Germline CDR1 SGHTA, CDR2 FQGNSA. CDR3 length: 17 residues. Here the CDR3 DNA reads TGTGCCAGCAGCTTAAACGAAGGCAGGGTTTATGGAAACACCATATATTTT. Protein product: CASSLNEGRVYGNTIYF.

J is TRBJ1-2 and V is TRBV11-3; perhaps TRBD1 as D (6 bases). Germline V CDR1 and CDR2: SGHNT, YENEEA. This CDR3 is 15 amino acids long. Trimming took 6 bases from V and 8 from J, leaving 22 bases between them. The CDR3 DNA reads TGTGCCAGCAGTCGACCCGGGACAACGGCCGGGGGCTACACCTTC. Translation: CASSRPGTTAGGYTF. Full variable domain (missing parts from reference TRBV11-3 and TRBJ1-2): EAGVVQSPRYKIIEKKQPVAFWCNPISGHNTLYWYLQNLGQGPELLIRYENEEAVDDSQLPKDRFSAERLKGVDSTLKIQPAELGDSAVYLCASSRPGTTAGGYTFGSGTRLTVV.

This chain links TRBV2 with TRBJ1-2, with 7 bases identical to TRBD1. Germline lookup yields CDR1 SNHLY and CDR2 FYNNEI. The CDR3 is made up of 13 amino acids. Unmatched junction bases numbered 10, after V lost 11 bases and J lost 4 bases. DNA for the CDR3: TGTGCCTGCCGGACAGGTCTAGGCTATGGCTACACCTTC. Translating gives CACRTGLGYGYTF.

The V and J genes are TRBV6-5 and TRBJ1-5, with 7 bases identical to TRBD1. Germline CDR1 and CDR2: MNHEY and SVGAGI. V shed 5 bases, J shed 7 bases, and the junction held 5 bases outside the gene matches. This CDR3 has 13 amino acids. The CDR3 region has the DNA TGTGCCAGCAGTCGGGACAGTGAACAGCCCCAGCATTTT. It yields the protein CASSRDSEQPQHF.

The count of this clone is one. DNA of the CDR3: TGTGCCAGCACCGAGGTGGGTCTCGCCACAGATACGCAGTATTTT. It specifies CASTEVGLATDTQYF. The genes are TRBV9 and TRBJ2-3; D is unclear. The CDR3 covers 15 residues. The V end lost 6 bases, the J end lost 2 bases, and 16 bases lay between the germline ends. The V gene's germline CDR1 is SGDLS and CDR2 YYNGEE.

This clone appeared a single time. This chain connects TRBV5-5 to TRBJ2-3; 8 bases match TRBD1. J lost 7 bases, V lost 1 base, and 14 bases had no gene match. Germline V gene lookup returns CDR1 SGHKS and CDR2 YYEKEE (reference sequence). CDR3 length: 17 residues. CDR3 protein: CASSLTAVGTGKNTQYF. The CDR3 region has the DNA TGTGCCAGCAGCTTGACGGCGGTCGGGACAGGTAAAAATACGCAGTATTTT.

The V gene is TRBV7-2, the J gene TRBJ1-3; D is ambiguous. The CDR3 extends over 16 amino acids. Germline values: CDR1 SGHTA, CDR2 FQGNSA. The ends were cut back, 1 base at V and 0 bases at J, with 10 bases in the middle. The CDR3 is CASSLGDRYSGNTIYF. In DNA, the CDR3 is TGTGCCAGCAGCTTAGGCGACCGCTACTCTGGAAACACCATATATTTT.

The V call is TRBV3-1 (or the pseudogene TRBV3-2), the J call TRBJ2-7; D tentatively fits TRBD1 or TRBD2 (5 bases each). Trimming stripped 0 bases from V and 7 bases from J, with 13 bases between. CDR1 is LGHDT and CDR2 is YNNKEL in the germline V gene (reference sequence). This CDR3 region has 14 residues. The CDR3 is CASSQDASGGEQYF. The CDR3 region has the DNA TGTGCCAGCAGCCAAGACGCTTCTGGGGGAGAGCAGTACTTC.

With regard to this clone: Other nucleotide sequences in the sample specify the same CDR3. This chain connects TRBV19 to TRBJ2-7; a weak D match, TRBD2 (6 bases). The CDR3 runs to 15 residues. The ends were cut back, 1 base at V and 1 base at J, with 11 bases in the middle. Germline V gene data show CDR1 as LNHDA and CDR2 as SQIVND (reference sequence). The CDR3 loop reads CASSIGRGSSYEQYF. CDR3 sequence (DNA): TGTGCCAGTAGTATAGGGCGGGGATCGTCCTACGAGCAGTACTTC.

V gene TRBV6-2 or TRBV6-3 combines with J gene TRBJ2-3; TRBD1 matches 7 bases. The length of the CDR3 is 16 residues. Trimming removed 5 bases from V and 2 bases from J; junction bases left unmatched: 10. Germline CDR1 MNHEY, CDR2 SVGEGT. CDR3 region: CASSLNRDSITDTQYF. CDR3 in DNA: TGTGCCAGCAGTCTTAACCGGGACAGCATCACAGATACGCAGTATTTT.

The genes are TRBV27 and TRBJ2-1; D may correspond to TRBD1 or TRBD2 (5 bases each). This CDR3 spans 16 amino acids. Trimming stripped 3 bases from V and 3 bases from J, with 15 bases between. From germline, CDR1 is MNHEY and CDR2 SMNVEV (reference sequence). The CDR3 loop is CASSFGASHYYNEQFF. CDR3 DNA: TGTGCCAGCAGTTTCGGGGCTAGCCACTACTACAATGAGCAGTTCTTC.

The gene calls are TRBV6-1 and TRBJ1-1; 7 bases are a match to TRBD1. The V gene's germline CDR1 is MNHNS and CDR2 SASEGT. Germline trimming cut 6 bases from V and 4 bases from J; bases unmatched to any gene: 14. This CDR3 comprises 16 residues. This CDR3 is CASSETGQVAGTEAFF. The CDR3, as DNA: TGTGCCAGCAGCGAAACTGGACAGGTAGCGGGCACTGAAGCTTTCTTT.